The sequence of this T cell receptor (beta chain) was determined in a study of CD8+CD57+ T cells in acquired aplastic anemia. Genomic DNA was employed as the template in profiling TCR beta VDJ and CDR3. TCRdb recomputed calls from the reads with MiXCR, one row per CDR3 protein. The sample consists of hundreds of thousands of distinct CDR3 sequences, 25% to 40% of them appearing once. This clonotype was recorded many times. This CDR3 spans 14 amino acids. Germline assignment: CDR1 SGHKS and CDR2 YYEKEE (reference sequence). V shed 5 bases and J shed 6 bases, with 17 bases lying between them. All sequencing subjects had displayed CD8+CD57+ cell expansion on flow cytometry.

Source material: sorted CD4+, CD8+, or CD8+CD57+ T cells (not recorded which) from PBMCs. V and J are TRBV5-5 and TRBJ1-2, with a tentative D call TRBD1 (6 bases). The origin of this receptor is a human donor with aplastic anemia. The CDR3 protein is CASRRTVIDNGYTF. The CDR3, as DNA: TGTGCCAGCAGGAGGACAGTCATCGACAATGGCTACACCTTC.